These 18 T cell receptor beta chains came from one sample sequenced in a study of response to subunit inactivated influenza vaccine. MiXCR, run by TCRdb on the RT-PCR reads, gives a single entry per CDR3 protein. The table includes about half a million distinct CDR3 sequences, less than 8% detected once. The specimen comprised PBMCs from blood, sampled roughly 24 months after vaccination. These TCRs come from a man between 45 and 75 years old who received an inactivated influenza vaccine.

The rearrangement uses TRBV5-1 and TRBJ1-5; 10 bases map to TRBD1. Germline V lookup: CDR1 SGHRS, CDR2 YFSETQ. Unmatched junction bases numbered 5, after V lost 2 bases and J lost 3 bases. This CDR3 has 16 amino acids. DNA for the CDR3: TGCGCCAGCAGCTTTGGTGGGACAGGGGACAATCAGCCCCAGCATTTT. It is translated as CASSFGGTGDNQPQHF.

The chain uses TRBV6-5 and TRBJ2-3; 8 bases align to TRBD2. CDR1 is MNHEY, CDR2 SVGAGI, per germline. The CDR3 consists of 17 residues. The V gene end was trimmed by 0 bases and the J gene end by 4 bases; junction bases not matched to a gene: 9. CDR3 residues: CASSYSSSGTNPDTQYF. CDR3 sequence (DNA): TGTGCCAGCAGTTACTCGAGTAGCGGGACAAACCCAGATACGCAGTATTTT.

This clonotype appeared a few times. The chain links TRBV6-1 to TRBJ2-2; 13 bases agree with TRBD2. CDR3 length equals 16 residues. Trimming removed 5 bases from V and 6 bases from J; junction bases left unmatched: 6. CDR1 is MNHNS, CDR2 SASEGT, per germline. CDR3 in DNA: TGTGCCAGCAGTACACCCACTAGCGGGAGGGCCGGGGAGCTGTTTTTT. This sequence encodes CASSTPTSGRAGELFF.

The gene calls are TRBV20-1 and TRBJ2-1; 7 bases align to TRBD2. CDR1 DFQATT and CDR2 SNEGSKA come from the germline V gene (reference sequence). The length of the CDR3 is 14 residues. With V trimmed by 0 bases and J by 8 bases, 7 bases remained unmatched. The CDR3 sequence is CSARDLATSDEQFF. In DNA, the CDR3 is TGCAGTGCTAGAGACTTGGCTACTAGCGATGAGCAGTTCTTC.

This clonotype was counted ten times or more. This chain links TRBV20-1 with TRBJ1-6; D may be TRBD1 (5 bases). Trimming took 0 bases from V and 8 from J, leaving 17 bases between them. The CDR3 has 16 residues. Per germline, CDR1 DFQATT and CDR2 SNEGSKA (reference sequence). The CDR3 sequence is CSARDKVQGTDSPLHF. The DNA of the CDR3 is TGCAGTGCTAGAGATAAGGTCCAGGGTACAGATTCACCCCTCCACTTT.

The V gene is TRBV9, the J gene TRBJ1-1, with 7 nucleotides matching TRBD1. The germline gives CDR1 SGDLS, CDR2 YYNGEE. The V gene end was trimmed by 0 bases and the J gene end by 1 base; junction bases not matched to a gene: 9. The CDR3 has 17 amino acids. CDR3 in DNA: TGTGCCAGCAGCGTAGGTCCAGGGGGAGACTCGAACACTGAAGCTTTCTTT. This encodes CASSVGPGGDSNTEAFF.

This clonotype has more than one count but fewer than ten. The rearrangement uses TRBV27 and TRBJ2-1; TRBD2 aligns across 12 bases. The germline CDR1 and CDR2 sequences are MNHEY and SMNVEV (reference sequence). The CDR3 length is 16 residues. J lost 8 bases, V lost 4 bases, and 9 bases had no gene match. CDR3: CASSWKGLAGGDEQFF. CDR3 coding DNA: TGTGCCAGCAGTTGGAAGGGACTAGCGGGCGGCGATGAGCAGTTCTTC.

A note on this clonotype: Since no conserved phenylalanine or tryptophan closes the CDR3, a read error is the likely cause. The chain links TRBV29-1 to TRBJ2-1; 9 bases align to TRBD1. The junction had 8 bases not matched to a gene; V was cut back by 7 bases and J by 4 bases. Germline V lookup: CDR1 SQVTM, CDR2 ANQGSEA. This CDR3 contains 14 residues. The CDR3 sequence is CSAVGTGTYNEQFS. CDR3 coding DNA: TGCAGCGCGGTAGGGACAGGGACTTACAATGAGCAGTTCTCC.

This chain uses TRBV20-1 with TRBJ1-5; tentatively, D is TRBD1 (6 bases). The CDR3 consists of 13 residues. CDR1 DFQATT and CDR2 SNEGSKA come from the germline V gene (reference sequence). V dropped 3 bases and J dropped 3 bases, with 9 bases sitting between them. CDR3 protein: CSASAGANQPQHF. The CDR3 nucleotides are TGCAGTGCTAGCGCAGGGGCCAATCAGCCCCAGCATTTT.

This clonotype was detected many times. The rearrangement joins TRBV6-5 to TRBJ2-7, with D hard to call. V was clipped by 2 bases and J by 5 bases, with 10 bases between them. The CDR3 runs 13 residues. Germline lookup yields CDR1 MNHEY and CDR2 SVGAGI. As DNA, the CDR3 is TGTGCCAGCAGTTACGCTTCTGGACACGAGCAGTACTTC. Amino acid sequence: CASSYASGHEQYF.

This clonotype was counted between two and nine times. The rearrangement joins TRBV5-4 to TRBJ2-4, with unresolved D. The V and J ends lost 0 bases and 6 bases respectively, with 10 bases between them. The CDR3 is made up of 14 amino acids. Germline values: CDR1 SGHNT, CDR2 YYREEE (reference sequence). Here the CDR3 reads CASSLDARTNIQYF. The CDR3 bases are TGTGCCAGCAGCTTGGATGCCAGAACAAACATTCAGTACTTC.

This clonotype was seen at least ten times. The CDR3 DNA reads as TGTGCCAGCAGGCCGGGACTAGCGGGAGTAAATGAGCAGTTCTTC. Protein: CASRPGLAGVNEQFF. This chain links TRBV12-3 or TRBV12-4 with TRBJ2-1; TRBD2 matches 14 bases. V dropped 6 bases and J dropped 7; count of bases not matched to a gene: 5. This CDR3 is built from 15 residues.

This clonotype was observed at least ten times. The V call is TRBV5-1, the J call TRBJ1-1; D perhaps matches TRBD1 (6 bases). Germline V gene sequence: CDR1 SGHRS, CDR2 YFSETQ. Trimming removed 5 bases from V and 0 bases from J, with 8 bases in between. The CDR3 length is 13 residues. Here the CDR3 DNA reads TGCGCCAGCAGAGGGGGAGTGAACACTGAAGCTTTCTTT. This codes for CASRGGVNTEAFF.

This clonotype has ten or more counts. The chain carries TRBV21-1 and TRBJ2-3; TRBD1, the D gene given by the table, was not confirmed from the DNA. TRBV21-1 is an annotated pseudogene. The CDR3 spans 14 residues. The CDR3 DNA reads as TGTGCCAGCAGCATTATAGCGGCCCCCGATACGCAGTATTTT. It codes for CASSIIAAPDTQYF.

This sequence joins TRBV7-2 and TRBJ2-7, with D unresolved. The V end lost 5 bases, the J end lost 9 bases, and 20 bases lay between the germline ends. The CDR3 runs to 14 residues. Germline CDR1 is SGHTA and CDR2 is FQGNSA. CDR3 nucleotides: TGTGCCAGCAGCCTGTCGCCCGAAGGACGAGGGCAGTACTTC. Its translation: CASSLSPEGRGQYF.

The V and J genes are TRBV29-1 and TRBJ1-1; D ambiguous. The CDR3 sequence is 14 residues long. Trimming took 3 bases from V and 1 from J, leaving 12 bases between them. Germline assignment: CDR1 SQVTM and CDR2 ANQGSEA. CDR3 region: CSVDFGRTNTEAFF. In DNA, the CDR3 is TGCAGCGTTGACTTCGGCAGGACGAACACTGAAGCTTTCTTT.

This clonotype has just a few counts. This chain links TRBV24-1 with TRBJ2-5; TRBD1 aligns across 7 bases. V trimming: 9 bases; J trimming: 3 bases; junction bases outside the gene matches: 6. Germline lookup yields CDR1 KGHDR and CDR2 SFDVKD. The CDR3 has 13 amino acids. In nucleotides, the CDR3 is TGTGCCACCGGGGGACAGCAGAAAGAGACCCAGTACTTC. Amino acids: CATGGQQKETQYF.

The gene calls are TRBV23-1 and TRBJ2-2; 9 bases map to TRBD2. TRBV23-1 is an ORF, and what it does is uncertain. The J segment lost 3 bases and the V segment lost 4 bases, leaving 6 bases of the junction unmatched. The CDR3 has 16 amino acids. CDR3 bases: TGCGCCAGCAGTCGGAGTAGCGGGAGTGACACCGGGGAGCTGTTTTTT. Encoded protein: CASSRSSGSDTGELFF.